The clone carrying this T cell receptor beta chain was observed a few times. Antigen specificity is unknown. One entry per CDR3 protein, called by TCRdb with MiXCR from the 5' RACE reads. Found here are approximately 400,000 distinct CDR3 sequences, 15% to 20% of them singletons; the top ten hold roughly a fifth. This record belongs to a study of T-cell memory formation after mild COVID-19. In the study overall: Clustering of TCRs was largely donor specific.

Germline-derived CDR1 and CDR2 are SEHNR and FQNEAQ (reference sequence). The CDR3 extends over 15 amino acids. Trimming removed 3 bases from V and 5 bases from J, with 16 bases in between. Notes on the study in general: Day 15 to 85 contracting clones showed balanced CD4/CD8; day 15 to 37 expanders favored CD4+. The appearance of some responding clones in pre-infection memory suggested that cross-reactive memory joined. Clonal second-wave expansions that peaked on day 37 had unconfirmed SARS-CoV-2 specificity.

The chain combines TRBV7-9 with TRBJ1-1, with TRBD1 as a possible D gene (6 bases). The TCR comes from a young man who had mild COVID-19 (a few samples of this study predate the infection). Cell type and time point are not known. The specimen was PBMCs or a T cell subset sorted from them (not recorded which). CDR3 nucleotides: TGTGCCAGCAGCTTGTGGGGGGGCGCGGGTACTGAAGCTTTCTTT. Its protein is CASSLWGGAGTEAFF.